This T cell receptor (beta chain) originates from a study of blood T cell repertoires in COVID-19. In the original analysis: Scientists estimated how many nucleated cells there were by amplifying reference gene primers. Method: immunoSEQ multiplex PCR; TCRdb's copy keeps in-frame clones and lacks some. That table is the source of V, J and clone size, and D and trimming were worked out from the DNA. The data show roughly 91,000 clones, 79% seen once. The V gene end was trimmed by 6 bases and the J gene end by 0 bases; junction bases not matched to a gene: 10. The CDR3 is made up of 16 amino acids. The germline gives CDR1 MDHEN, CDR2 SYDVKM.

J is TRBJ2-5 and V is TRBV28, with 7 bases fitting TRBD2. The sequenced sample was peripheral blood. This TCR derives from a man between 65 and 85 years old with acute or convalescent COVID-19. The CDR3 DNA sequence: TGTGCCAGCAGAATGCTAGCGGACTCGTACCAAGAGACCCAGTACTTC. Translating it yields CASRMLADSYQETQYF.